This T cell receptor (beta chain) was found in a study of post-analysis software for immune sequencing data. At the level of the study: Progressive-relapsing, secondary progressive and relapsing-remitting multiple sclerosis were among the disease courses included.

Notes on this clonotype: Its specificity is unknown.

Study results and limitations: The five TRBV segments detected at higher frequency in patients than in controls included TRBV5-6, TRBV5-1 and TRBV20-1. Significantly decreased normalized Chao1 diversity was recorded for multiple sclerosis patients relative to controls.

TCR beta libraries were prepared from cDNA with unique molecular identifiers. TCRdb ran MiXCR on the PCR reads and lists one entry per CDR3 protein. The repertoire consists of 750,000 to 950,000 distinct CDR3 sequences, with approximately 57% occurring once and the leading ten covering roughly 4.4%. CDR1 is LNHNV, CDR2 YYDKDF, per germline (reference sequence). The CDR3 extends over 14 amino acids. With 0 bases removed from V and 6 bases from J, the gap between germline ends came to 11 bases. The clonotype comes from a girl under 18 with multiple sclerosis. Sequencing was performed on blood. The chain uses TRBV15 and TRBJ1-1, with D uncertain. CDR3 region: CATSREYSPSEAFF. CDR3 nucleotides: TGTGCCACCAGCAGAGAATACAGCCCCTCTGAAGCTTTCTTT. Complete variable domain (other parts from reference TRBV15 and TRBJ1-1): DAMVIQNPRYQVTQFGKPVTLSCSQTLNHNVMYWYQQKSSQAPKLLFHYYDKDFNNEADTPDNFQSRRPNTSFCFLDIRSPGLGDTAMYLCATSREYSPSEAFFGQGTRLTVV.